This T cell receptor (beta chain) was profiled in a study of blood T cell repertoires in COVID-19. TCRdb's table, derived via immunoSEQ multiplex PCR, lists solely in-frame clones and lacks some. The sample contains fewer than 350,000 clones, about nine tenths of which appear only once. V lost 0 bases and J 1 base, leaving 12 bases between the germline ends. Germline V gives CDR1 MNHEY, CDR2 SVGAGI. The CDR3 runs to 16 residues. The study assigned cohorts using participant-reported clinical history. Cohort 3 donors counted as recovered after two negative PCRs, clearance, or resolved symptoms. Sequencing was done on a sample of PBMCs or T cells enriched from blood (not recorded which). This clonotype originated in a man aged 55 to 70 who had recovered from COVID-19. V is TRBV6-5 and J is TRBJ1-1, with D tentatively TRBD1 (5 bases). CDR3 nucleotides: TGTGCCAGCAGTTACTCGATCTTGCAGGGGAACACTGAAGCTTTCTTT. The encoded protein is CASSYSILQGNTEAFF.